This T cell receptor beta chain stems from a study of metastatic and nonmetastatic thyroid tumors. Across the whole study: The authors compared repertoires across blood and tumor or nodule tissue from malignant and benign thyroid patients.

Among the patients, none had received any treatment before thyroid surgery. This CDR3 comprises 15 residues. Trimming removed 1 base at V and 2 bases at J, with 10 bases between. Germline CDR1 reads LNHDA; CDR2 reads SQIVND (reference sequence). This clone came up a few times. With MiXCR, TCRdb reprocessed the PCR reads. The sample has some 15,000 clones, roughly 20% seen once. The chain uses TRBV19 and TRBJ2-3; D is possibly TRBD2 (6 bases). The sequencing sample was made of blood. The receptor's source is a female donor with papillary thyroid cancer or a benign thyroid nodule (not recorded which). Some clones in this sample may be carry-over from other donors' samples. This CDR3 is CASSIGRTTTDTQYF. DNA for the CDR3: TGTGCCAGTAGTATAGGGAGGACTACCACAGATACGCAGTATTTT.